Listed below are T cell receptor beta chains from one sample, sequenced in a study of T cell repertoires in cytomegalovirus infection. These TCRs are of unknown antigen specificity. TCRdb ran MiXCR on the reads and lists one entry per CDR3 protein. The profile shows hundreds of thousands of distinct CDR3 sequences, roughly a third of them singletons. The input for sequencing was cultured CD8+ T cells from PBMCs, taken from culture after CMV antigen stimulation. The source of these receptors is a human donor in good health (CMV status not recorded). Some clones in this sample may be carry-over from other donors' samples. Each CDR3 is given with its conserved first and last residue. D genes are given only for firm matches. Size values are once, few and many counts, or a class for expanded clones, and some rows have none.

clone size	V gene	D gene	J gene	CDR3 protein	CDR3 DNA
few	TRBV6-6	NA	TRBJ2-5	CASSYRAGVEETQYF	TGTGCCAGCAGTTACCGAGCAGGGGTGGAAGAGACCCAGTACTTC
many	TRBV25-1	TRBD1	TRBJ1-1	CASSERGGTVNTEAFF	TGTGCCAGCAGTGAGCGGGGAGGGACAGTGAACACTGAAGCTTTCTTT
NA	TRBV27	NA	TRBJ1-4	CASSSTYGYEKLFF	TGTGCCAGCAGTTCGACCTACGGGTATGAAAAACTGTTTTTT
many	TRBV7-8	NA	TRBJ2-1	CASSLGSTTNEQFF	TGTGCCAGCAGCTTAGGCTCCACTACCAATGAGCAGTTCTTC
few	TRBV15	NA	TRBJ2-5	CATSGAGALGTQYF	TGTGCCACCTCCGGGGCGGGGGCCCTAGGGACCCAGTACTTC
NA	TRBV19	TRBD1	TRBJ2-3	CASSSRDRRGTATQYF	TGTGCCAGTAGTTCCCGGGACAGGAGGGGCACAGCTACGCAGTATTTT
NA	TRBV5-5	NA	TRBJ2-3	CASSLQVPADTQYF	TGTGCCAGCAGCCTGCAGGTACCGGCAGATACGCAGTATTTT
few	TRBV2	NA	TRBJ1-2	CASSETGNGGYTF	TGTGCCAGCAGTGAAACAGGGAATGGCGGCTACACCTTC
NA	TRBV28	NA	TRBJ1-1	CASSLMRGSGTEAFF	TGTGCCAGCAGTTTAATGAGGGGCAGTGGCACTGAAGCTTTCTTT
few	TRBV7-9	TRBD1	TRBJ2-1	CASSFIPGQARHEQFF	TGTGCCAGCAGCTTTATCCCGGGACAGGCCAGGCATGAGCAGTTCTTC
NA	TRBV5-5	NA	TRBJ1-5	CASSRDVLYQPQHF	TGTGCCAGCAGCCGGGACGTCCTTTATCAGCCCCAGCATTTT
NA	TRBV7-6	TRBD1	TRBJ1-1	CVSSLQGQGNTEAFF	TGTGTCAGCAGCTTACAGGGACAGGGGAACACTGAAGCTTTCTTT
NA	TRBV9	NA	TRBJ2-1	CASSVGWAGDKNEQFF	TGTGCCAGCAGCGTAGGTTGGGCGGGGGACAAAAATGAGCAGTTCTTC
many	TRBV2	NA	TRBJ2-7	CASKRSRQYF	TGTGCCAGCAAACGCTCACGGCAGTACTTC
many	TRBV12-3/TRBV12-4	NA	TRBJ1-2	CASTLAESYGYTF	TGTGCCAGCACTTTAGCTGAGTCCTATGGCTACACCTTC
few	TRBV19	TRBD1	TRBJ2-7	CASRDRRSYEQYF	TGTGCCAGTAGGGACAGGAGGTCCTACGAGCAGTACTTC
few	TRBV28	TRBD2	TRBJ2-2	CASTWGTKNTGELFF	TGTGCCAGCACCTGGGGGACTAAAAACACCGGGGAGCTGTTTTTT
NA	TRBV6-6	NA	TRBJ1-1	CASTPRTDQNTEAFF	TGTGCCAGCACCCCCAGGACGGACCAGAACACTGAAGCTTTCTTT
NA	TRBV19	NA	TRBJ1-1	CASLNRDRNTEAFF	TGTGCCAGTTTAAACAGGGATAGGAACACTGAAGCTTTCTTT
few	TRBV27	NA	TRBJ1-1	CASQEGGGAFF	TGTGCCAGCCAAGAGGGTGGAGGAGCTTTCTTT
few	TRBV4-1	TRBD1	TRBJ1-2	CASWGQGRHGYTF	TGCGCCAGCTGGGGACAGGGGCGACATGGCTACACCTTC
NA	TRBV5-1	TRBD2	TRBJ2-3	CASSLGKRGAWTDTQYF	TGCGCCAGCAGCTTGGGGAAGCGGGGCGCTTGGACAGATACGCAGTATTTT
NA	TRBV28	NA	TRBJ1-1	CASSLFKNTEAFF	TGTGCCAGCAGTTTATTCAAGAACACTGAAGCTTTCTTT
NA	TRBV5-5	NA	TRBJ2-2	CASSLPKWGTGELFF	TGTGCCAGCAGCCTCCCGAAGTGGGGGACCGGGGAGCTGTTTTTT
NA	TRBV7-8	NA	TRBJ1-2	CASSLDWMLANYGYTF	TGTGCCAGCAGCCTAGACTGGATGTTAGCTAACTATGGCTACACCTTC
NA	TRBV7-2	TRBD2	TRBJ2-3	CASSLVGGGGITDTQYF	TGTGCCAGCAGCTTAGTGGGCGGGGGGGGAATCACAGATACGCAGTATTTT
NA	TRBV7-2	NA	TRBJ2-7	CASSLWGSANYEQYF	TGTGCCAGCAGCTTATGGGGTAGCGCGAACTACGAGCAGTACTTC
many	TRBV7-8	TRBD1	TRBJ1-2	CASSLHQAGLRDRGNYGYTF	TGTGCCAGCAGCTTACATCAGGCAGGGCTTCGGGACAGGGGCAACTATGGCTACACCTTC
few	TRBV10-2	NA	TRBJ1-4	CASSPGYNEKLFF	TGCGCCAGCAGTCCGGGATATAATGAAAAACTGTTTTTT
NA	TRBV2	TRBD2	TRBJ2-1	CASTLAGSNHNEQFF	TGTGCCAGCACCCTAGCGGGGAGTAATCACAATGAGCAGTTCTTC
few	TRBV6-2/TRBV6-3	TRBD2	TRBJ2-2	CASRPPGLAGLGGELFF	TGTGCCAGCAGACCACCGGGACTAGCGGGGTTAGGCGGGGAGCTGTTTTTT
few	TRBV4-2	NA	TRBJ1-2	CASSQDWGGGYGYTF	TGTGCCAGCAGCCAAGACTGGGGAGGAGGCTATGGCTACACCTTC
NA	TRBV4-1	NA	TRBJ2-1	CASSHATDYNEQFF	TGCGCCAGCAGCCACGCGACTGATTACAATGAGCAGTTCTTC